Sequencing of this TCR beta chain was carried out in a study of CXCR3-negative and CXCR3-positive naive CD8 T cells. Broader study findings: Partly lower CXCR3 expression followed cryopreservation, and most assays relied on fresh PBMCs.

Of note for this clonotype: Its antigen is currently unknown.

The CDR3 runs to 14 residues. Germline-derived CDR1 and CDR2 are SNHLY and FYNNEI. It was by 5' RACE with UMI labels that the TRB cDNA libraries were prepared. TCRdb processed the 5' RACE reads again and assigns one entry to each CDR3 protein, with no DNA. The sample includes about 58,000 distinct CDR3 sequences. Naive cells were sorted as CD45RO-, CCR7+, CD27+ and CD95-. The sample consisted of naive CXCR3- CD8+ T cells from blood. Sample subset: CD45RO-CCR7+CD27+CD95- naive CD8+ T cells lacking CXCR3 (TNR3-). This clonotype was sampled from a human donor in good health. Some clones in this sample may be carry-over from other donors' samples. The chain has TRBV2 and TRBJ2-1; TCRdb's D call, TRBD1, is unchecked because there is no DNA. CDR3 protein: CASSEVEPPNEQFF.